The 12 T cell receptor beta chains in this list originate from one sample, sequenced in a study of blood T cell repertoires in COVID-19. Assay: immunoSEQ multiplex PCR; the TCRdb copy retains only in-frame clones and omits some. This table has roughly 76,000 clones, more than 75% appearing once. The sequencing input was peripheral blood. The receptor set was obtained from a human donor in a cohort sampled during active COVID-19.

This chain links TRBV5-1 with TRBJ2-1; 8 bases are shared with TRBD2. With V trimmed by 2 bases and J by 8 bases, 6 bases remained unmatched. Germline CDR1 is SGHRS and CDR2 is YFSETQ. The CDR3 is made up of 14 amino acids. As DNA, the CDR3 is TGCGCCAGCAGCTTCGGGACTAGTTCGGATGAGCAGTTCTTC. Amino acid sequence: CASSFGTSSDEQFF.

The rearrangement uses TRBV21-1 and TRBJ2-6; the D call TRBD2 from the table was never checked on the DNA. TRBV21-1 is noted as a pseudogene. The CDR3 length is 15 residues. CDR3 in amino acids: CASRGRGSGANVLTF. In DNA form, the CDR3 reads TGTGCCAGCAGAGGGAGGGGATCTGGGGCCAACGTCCTGACTTTC.

The chain combines TRBV10-1 with TRBJ2-7, with 7 nucleotides matching TRBD1. Germline CDR1 WNHNN, CDR2 SYGVQD (reference sequence). J gave up 7 bases and V 3 bases, and 12 bases lay outside the gene matches. The CDR3 spans 15 residues. The CDR3 nucleotides are TGCGCCAGCAGTGACCAACAGGGGCCCTCGGAGGAGCAGTACTTC. Translation gives CASSDQQGPSEEQYF.

This clone has ten or more counts. J is TRBJ1-2 and V is TRBV30, with 8 bases lining up with TRBD1. V lost 2 bases and J lost 4; bases outside the gene matches: 15. Germline CDR1 is GTSNPN and CDR2 is SVGIG (reference sequence). The CDR3 is 17 residues long. CDR3: CAWSSGTGARGGYGYTF. The CDR3 coding sequence is TGTGCCTGGAGTTCCGGGACAGGCGCGCGAGGTGGCTATGGCTACACCTTC.

The chain recombines TRBV6-5 with TRBJ2-7; TRBD2 might be the D (6 bases). Germline V gene data show CDR1 as MNHEY and CDR2 as SVGAGI. Deletions cut 4 bases from V and 0 bases from J, with 13 bases between. CDR3 length: 15 amino acids. The CDR3 reads CASSSIADGSYEQYF. For the CDR3, the DNA is TGTGCCAGCAGTTCTATAGCGGATGGCTCCTACGAGCAGTACTTC.

The gene calls are TRBV15 and TRBJ1-5, with 7 bases that match TRBD1. CDR1 is LNHNV and CDR2 is YYDKDF in the germline V gene (reference sequence). The V and J ends lost 5 bases and 0 bases, in that order; junction bases with no gene match: 4. The length of the CDR3 is 15 residues. CDR3 in DNA: TGTGCCACCAGCGAACAGGGGTATAGCAATCAGCCCCAGCATTTT. It codes for CATSEQGYSNQPQHF.

This clone has only a few counts. The J gene is TRBJ2-7, the V gene TRBV11-2; 7 bases fit TRBD1. The CDR3 sequence is 13 residues long. V was pared by 4 bases and J by 1 base, with 1 base of the junction left unmatched. Germline lookup yields CDR1 SGHAT and CDR2 FQNNGV. DNA of the CDR3: TGTGCCAGCAGCTGGGGACAGTCCTACGAGCAGTACTTC. This gives the protein CASSWGQSYEQYF.

This clone came up many times. The V and J genes are TRBV6-1 and TRBJ2-7; possibly TRBD1 for D (6 bases). V was clipped by 1 base and J by 2 bases, with 9 bases between them. This CDR3 has 14 amino acids. CDR1 MNHNS and CDR2 SASEGT come from the germline V gene. CDR3 residues: CASSEGGHPYEQYF. CDR3 in DNA: TGTGCCAGCAGTGAAGGGGGACATCCCTACGAGCAGTACTTC.

The rearrangement links TRBV5-1 to TRBJ2-5, with 8 bases that match TRBD2. V shed 0 bases, J shed 4 bases, and the junction held 8 bases outside the gene matches. Germline lookup yields CDR1 SGHRS and CDR2 YFSETQ. CDR3 length equals 16 residues. DNA of the CDR3: TGCGCCAGCAGCTTGGGGACTAGCCTTGAGGTAGAGACCCAGTACTTC. It codes for CASSLGTSLEVETQYF.

The J gene is TRBJ2-1, the V gene TRBV27; 9 bases are shared with TRBD1. V trimming: 5 bases; J trimming: 1 base; junction bases outside the gene matches: 6. This CDR3 comprises 16 residues. CDR1 and CDR2 from the germline V gene are MNHEY and SMNVEV (reference sequence). CDR3 coding DNA: TGTGCCAGCAGTACATACAGGGGGCAGTCCTACAATGAGCAGTTCTTC. This sequence encodes CASSTYRGQSYNEQFF.

This chain connects TRBV30 to TRBJ2-7; 8 bases map to TRBD1. J was trimmed by 5 bases and V by 3 bases; bases with no gene match: 6. This CDR3 contains 13 residues. From germline, CDR1 is GTSNPN and CDR2 SVGIG (reference sequence). The CDR3 coding sequence is TGTGCCTGGAGCCTGGGACAGGTGGACGAGCAGTACTTC. It yields the protein CAWSLGQVDEQYF.

J is TRBJ1-1 and V is TRBV6-5; TRBD1 matches at 7 bases. There are 14 residues in the CDR3. Germline CDR1 is MNHEY and CDR2 is SVGAGI. V shed 5 bases and J 0 bases; nucleotides not matched to a gene: 3. For the CDR3, the DNA is TGTGCCAGCAGTCGGGGACAGCTGAACACTGAAGCTTTCTTT. Translation: CASSRGQLNTEAFF.